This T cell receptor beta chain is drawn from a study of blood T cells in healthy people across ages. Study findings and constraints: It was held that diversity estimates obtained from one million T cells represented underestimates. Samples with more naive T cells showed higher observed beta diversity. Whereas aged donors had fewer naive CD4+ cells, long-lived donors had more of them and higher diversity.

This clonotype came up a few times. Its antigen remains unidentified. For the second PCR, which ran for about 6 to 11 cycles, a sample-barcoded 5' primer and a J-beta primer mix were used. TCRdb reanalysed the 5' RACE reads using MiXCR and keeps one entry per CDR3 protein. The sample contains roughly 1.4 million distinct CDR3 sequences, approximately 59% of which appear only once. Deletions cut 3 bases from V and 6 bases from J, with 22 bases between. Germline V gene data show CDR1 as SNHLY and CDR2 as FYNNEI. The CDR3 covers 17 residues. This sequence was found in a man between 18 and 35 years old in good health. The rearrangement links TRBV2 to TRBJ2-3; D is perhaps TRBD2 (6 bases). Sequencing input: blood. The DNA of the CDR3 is TGTGCCAGCAGTGAGTCTAGCGAGATTCAATCTGGGGATACGCAGTATTTT. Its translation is CASSESSEIQSGDTQYF.